This T cell receptor (beta chain) was observed in a study of shared clonotypes between healthy human individuals. Looking at the study overall: Each donor contributed plates that comprised three CD4 naive, three CD4 memory, two CD8 naive and one CD8 memory.

In germline, CDR1 is SGHRS, CDR2 YFSETQ. Losses at the gene ends were 0 bases for V and 6 bases for J; bases not matched to a gene: 13. The CDR3 runs to 18 residues. CD4+ cells underwent separation, giving CD45RA+ naive and CD45RA-negative memory subsets. Assay execution took place at the deep level. Some clones are missing from TCRdb's copy, which holds only in-frame ones; the method was immunoSEQ multiplex PCR. The sample holds hundreds of thousands of clones; 73% are singletons and the top ten take about 1.8%. The TCR originated in a woman in her thirties in good health. The material sequenced was memory CD4+ T cells sorted from blood. Subset: CD45RA-negative fraction. The chain combines TRBV5-1 with TRBJ2-2; 8 nucleotides match TRBD1. The CDR3 DNA sequence: TGCGCCAGCAGCTTGGCCAATAAGGGCAGGGGGCTTTCCGGGGAGCTGTTTTTT. This translates into CASSLANKGRGLSGELFF. The whole variable domain, remainder taken from reference TRBV5-1 and TRBJ2-2, is KAGVTQTPRYLIKTRGQQVTLSCSPISGHRSVSWYQQTPGQGLQFLFEYFSETQRNKGNFPGRFSGRQFSNSRSEMNVSTLELGDSALYLCASSLANKGRGLSGELFFGEGSRLTVL.